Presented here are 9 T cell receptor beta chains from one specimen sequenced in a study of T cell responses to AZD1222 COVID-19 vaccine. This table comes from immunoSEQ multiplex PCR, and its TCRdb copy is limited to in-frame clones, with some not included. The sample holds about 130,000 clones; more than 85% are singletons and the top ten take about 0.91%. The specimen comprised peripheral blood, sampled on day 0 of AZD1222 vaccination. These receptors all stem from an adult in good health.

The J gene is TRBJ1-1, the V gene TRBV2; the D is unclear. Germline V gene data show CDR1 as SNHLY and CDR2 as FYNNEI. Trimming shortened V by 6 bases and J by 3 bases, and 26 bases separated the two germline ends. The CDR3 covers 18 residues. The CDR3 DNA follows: TGTGCCAGCAGATCCCGCCTTTTGCGACGGAGGAACCACACTGAAGCTTTCTTT. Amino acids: CASRSRLLRRRNHTEAFF.

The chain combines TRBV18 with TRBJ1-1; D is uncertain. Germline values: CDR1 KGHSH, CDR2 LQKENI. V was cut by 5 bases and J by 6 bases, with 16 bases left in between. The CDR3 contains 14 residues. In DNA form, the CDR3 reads TGTGCCAGCTCATCATGGGGATATAAGGCTGAAGCTTTCTTT. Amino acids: CASSSWGYKAEAFF.

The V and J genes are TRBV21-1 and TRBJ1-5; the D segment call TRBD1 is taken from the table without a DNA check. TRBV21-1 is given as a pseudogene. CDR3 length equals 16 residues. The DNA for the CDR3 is TGTGCCAGCAGCAAAAAGTCCAGCAGGGGCAATCAGCCCCAGCATTTT. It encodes CASSKKSSRGNQPQHF.

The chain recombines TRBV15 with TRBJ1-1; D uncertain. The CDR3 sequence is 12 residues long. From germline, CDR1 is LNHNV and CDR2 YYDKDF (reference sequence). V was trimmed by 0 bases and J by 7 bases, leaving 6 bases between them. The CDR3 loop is CATSRDNGEAFF. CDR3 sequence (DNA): TGTGCCACCAGCAGAGATAACGGTGAAGCTTTCTTT.

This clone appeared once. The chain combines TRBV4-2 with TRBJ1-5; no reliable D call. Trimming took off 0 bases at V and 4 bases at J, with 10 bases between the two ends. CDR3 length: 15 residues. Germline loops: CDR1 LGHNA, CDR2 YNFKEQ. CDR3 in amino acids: CASSQDSELNQPQHF. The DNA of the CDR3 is TGTGCCAGCAGCCAAGATTCAGAATTAAATCAGCCCCAGCATTTT.

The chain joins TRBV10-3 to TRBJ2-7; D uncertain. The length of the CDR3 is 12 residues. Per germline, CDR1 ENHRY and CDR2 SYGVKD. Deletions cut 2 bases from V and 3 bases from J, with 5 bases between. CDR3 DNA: TGTGCCATCAGTGAGCGGGTCTACGAGCAGTACTTC. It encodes CAISERVYEQYF.

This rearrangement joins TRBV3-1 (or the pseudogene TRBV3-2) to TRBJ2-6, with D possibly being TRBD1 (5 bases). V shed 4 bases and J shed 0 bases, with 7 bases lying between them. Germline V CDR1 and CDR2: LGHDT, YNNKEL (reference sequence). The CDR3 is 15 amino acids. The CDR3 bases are TGTGCCAGCAGCCTCCAGGGCTCTGGGGCCAACGTCCTGACTTTC. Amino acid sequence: CASSLQGSGANVLTF.

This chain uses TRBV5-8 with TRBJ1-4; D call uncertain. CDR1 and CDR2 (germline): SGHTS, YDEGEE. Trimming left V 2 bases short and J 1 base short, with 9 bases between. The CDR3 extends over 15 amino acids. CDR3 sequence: CASSFGDETNEKLFF. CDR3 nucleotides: TGTGCCAGCAGCTTTGGCGATGAAACTAATGAAAAACTGTTTTTT.

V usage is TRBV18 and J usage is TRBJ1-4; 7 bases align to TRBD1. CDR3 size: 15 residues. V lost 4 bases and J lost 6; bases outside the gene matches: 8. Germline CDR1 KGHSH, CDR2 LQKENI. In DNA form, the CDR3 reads TGTGCCAGCTCACTGAACAGGGGTGGTGATGAAAAACTGTTTTTT. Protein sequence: CASSLNRGGDEKLFF.